This T cell receptor beta chain was retrieved from a study of T cell responses to AZD1222 COVID-19 vaccine. Overall study: Some second doses came at about 4 weeks and others at about 12 weeks; these were pooled.

This CDR3 has 21 residues. Overall study results and limits: Dominant CD4 TCR responses targeted spike regions 160-218 and 743-854. Spike-specific TCRs gained breadth and depth after people received two AZD1222 doses.

A note on this clone: Its antigen remains unknown.

Clones were read by immunoSEQ multiplex PCR, and TCRdb kept only the in-frame ones, dropping some. In the table there are roughly 120,000 clones, around 90% of which are singletons. This sequence originates from an adult in good health. This sequence joins TRBV21-1 and TRBJ1-5; the table's D call, TRBD1, was not checked against the DNA. TRBV21-1 is annotated as a pseudogene. The source was peripheral blood, collected on day 0 of AZD1222 vaccination. The CDR3 reads CASSPTVGPTGWRYSNQPQHF. In nucleotides, the CDR3 is TGTGCCAGCAGTCCGACAGTGGGGCCGACAGGCTGGAGATATAGCAATCAGCCCCAGCATTTT.